Below, one T cell receptor (beta chain) is given with its context. Its antigen specificity is not known. Base qualities are not at hand, and no much larger clone is one base apart. For sequencing of the TCRbeta CDR3 region, genomic DNA was extracted from the sorted cells. The immunoSEQ Assay was used to sequence the TCRbeta CDR3 regions. The clones in this table, taken by TCRdb from immuneACCESS, are in-frame only. Not every clone is retained; where verified, under half of the shortfall comes from an unresolved V gene, and the cause of the rest is unknown. The sample table lists roughly 20,000 clones, 74% of them with a count of one. Approximately 36% of the sample rests with the top ten. The sample comes from a study of OX40 agonist ivuxolimab in advanced cancers. Study-level background: The costimulatory receptor OX40 (CD134) was targeted by ivuxolimab, a fully human IgG2 agonistic monoclonal antibody. Partial responses were achieved by three dose-escalation patients, of whom one had hepatocellular carcinoma and two had cutaneous melanoma. The paper covers the monotherapy dose-escalation part of the phase I ivuxolimab trial, which included N ≈ 54 patients. Prior anti-PD-1, anti-PD-L1 or anti-CTLA-4 therapy was permitted, and approximately 41% of dose-escalation patients had received checkpoint inhibitors. The purpose of peripheral TCRbeta sequencing was to test whether ivuxolimab changed TCR sequence diversity and led to clonal T-cell expansion. Of the approximately 50 dose-escalation patients, hepatocellular carcinoma was present in around 20, melanoma in roughly 15, renal cell carcinoma in 9 and head and neck cancer in 9. The dose-escalation cohort was over 70% male with a mean age of about 60 years, ranging from roughly 20 to 85. Intravenous ivuxolimab was administered to patients every 2 weeks at six dose levels: 0.01, 0.1, 0.3, 1.5, 3 and 10 mg/kg.

Patients with a history of autoimmune disease or receiving systemic immunosuppression were excluded from the trial. Peripheral blood for TCR sequencing was collected from all dose cohorts at baseline, on cycle 4 day 1, and on cycle 7 day 1. Samples were obtained from an open-label, multicenter, first-in-human phase I dose-escalation trial of ivuxolimab. Adults with locally advanced or metastatic head and neck squamous cell, hepatocellular, melanoma or renal cell carcinoma were enrolled in the trial. CD4+ and CD8+ T cells were sorted separately from peripheral blood before TCR sequencing. What the research found in general, with its limitations: On average, CD8+ T cells showed more expanded clones than CD4+ T cells after ivuxolimab. In partial responders in the 0.1-3.0 mg/kg groups, normalized peripheral clonal expansion was found to be among the lowest, especially among CD8+ T cells. Clonal expansion of both CD4+ and CD8+ blood T cells was observed from baseline to week 6 at doses 0.1 to 3.0 mg/kg. Low levels of normalized T-cell clonal expansion were also seen in some patients who did not respond. The antigen specificity of the peripheral T cells that underwent clonal expansion was not determined.

Spanning cysteine to phenylalanine, the CDR3 consists of 14 amino acids. Only the CDR3 DNA is retained, 42 bases long and in frame from the first base. Based on the germline V gene, the CDR1 and CDR2 sequences are SGDLS and YYNGEE. The germline ends are 13 bases apart after V is trimmed by 4 bases and J by 3 bases. The sequences come from CD4+ or CD8+ T cells sorted from blood, collected in a trial of the OX40 agonist ivuxolimab. The sequence was collected from an adult with an advanced solid tumor such as melanoma, head and neck, liver or kidney cancer. The chain is made from TRBV9 and TRBJ1-1, and TRBD1 may be the D gene, going by 6 matching bases. For the CDR3, the sequence is CASSPGGADTEAFF. The bases are TGTGCCAGCAGCCCCGGGGGGGCCGACACTGAAGCTTTCTTT. The CDR3, completed at both ends by the reference TRBV9 and TRBJ1-1 genes, gives the full variable domain DSGVTQTPKHLITATGQRVTLRCSPRSGDLSVYWYQQSLDQGLQFLIQYYNGEERAKGNILERFSAQQFPDLHSELNLSSLELGDSALYFCASSPGGADTEAFFGQGTRLTVV.